Sequencing of this TCR beta chain was carried out in a study of spatial heterogeneity in lung cancer. Trimming shortened V by 7 bases and J by 3 bases, and 10 bases separated the two germline ends. Per the germline V gene, CDR1 is DFQATT and CDR2 is SNEGSKA (reference sequence). This CDR3 contains 11 residues. As for time point: blood at routine non-recurrence follow-up after resection. TCRs were sequenced from unsorted whole RNA of tumor, nontumor lung or PBMC. MiXCR, run by TCRdb on the 5' RACE reads, gives a single entry per CDR3 protein. This sample yields about 120,000 distinct CDR3 sequences, of which 10% to 15% are seen a single time; 16% belongs to the top ten. There are many counts of this clonotype.

This receptor was taken from a male donor with early-stage non-small cell lung cancer. J is TRBJ2-7 and V is TRBV20-1, with D hard to call. Sequenced here: PBMCs, sampled at follow-up. This CDR3 is CSVAGLYEQYF. In DNA, the CDR3 is TGCAGTGTTGCAGGCCTCTACGAGCAGTACTTC.